This passage covers 8 T cell receptor beta chains from one sample sequenced in a study of cytotoxic CD8 clonotypes in ibrutinib-treated CLL (dated by TCRdb to about 2021). The method behind the library was the immunoSEQ multiplex PCR assay. This is the immuneACCESS table as TCRdb keeps it, with only in-frame sequences that have V and J called. A part of the clones is gone; compared with another copy, unresolved V genes explain less than half, and the rest is unexplained. The sample table shows some 22,000 clones, and under 85% are seen once. Just under 9% of the sample goes to the ten largest clones. This specimen consisted of PBMCs, obtained before ibrutinib treatment. These receptors were taken from a human donor with chronic lymphocytic leukemia.

J is TRBJ1-1 and V is TRBV5-1; 10 bases agree with TRBD1. CDR1 and CDR2 (germline): SGHRS, YFSETQ. The CDR3 is 14 amino acids. J lost 4 bases, V lost 4 bases, and 4 bases had no gene match. CDR3 DNA: TGCGCCAGCAGCCTGACAGGGGGCGTCACTGAAGCTTTCTTT. Its protein product is CASSLTGGVTEAFF.

This chain uses TRBV30 with TRBJ2-3; unclear D gene. The CDR3 has 16 amino acids. Deletions cut 3 bases from V and 5 bases from J, with 21 bases between. Germline CDR1 reads GTSNPN; CDR2 reads SVGIG (reference sequence). The CDR3 bases are TGTGCCTGGAGAGCTCTTCCGGGTCCCCTAGGAGATACGCAGTATTTT. Encoded protein: CAWRALPGPLGDTQYF.

The chain recombines TRBV19 with TRBJ2-3; D might be TRBD1 or TRBD2, each matching 6 bases. CDR1 is LNHDA, CDR2 SQIVND, per germline (reference sequence). Trimming cost V 9 bases and J 0 bases, with 25 bases left between them. The CDR3 extends over 18 amino acids. The CDR3 DNA follows: TGTGCCAGCAACCCCGGTCGGGGGACACCCGCAAGCACAGATACGCAGTATTTT. It codes for CASNPGRGTPASTDTQYF.

This clone showed up just once. The chain uses TRBV10-3 and TRBJ2-2; 12 bases align to TRBD2. CDR1 and CDR2 (germline): ENHRY, SYGVKD. CDR3 length: 19 amino acids. With 3 bases clipped from V and 3 bases from J, the junction kept 11 bases outside the gene matches. This CDR3 is CAISDPRGLAGGYTGELFF. The CDR3 region has the DNA TGTGCCATCAGTGACCCAAGGGGGCTAGCGGGAGGGTACACCGGGGAGCTGTTTTTT.

In regard to this clone: The DNA is omitted, as the CDR3 cannot be located on it reliably, and the CDR3 follows TCRdb's listing. This chain uses TRBV12-5 with TRBJ1-1. The CDR3 adds up to 14 amino acids, both ends counted. Germline-derived CDR1 and CDR2 are LGHNT and FRNRAP. CDR3 residues: CASGPSGRAPEAFF.

This clone has more than one count but fewer than ten. The chain has TRBV11-2 and TRBJ1-4; weak D call: TRBD1 (5 bases). The CDR3 totals 15 residues. Trimming stripped 0 bases from V and 11 bases from J, with 16 bases between. Germline V CDR1 and CDR2: SGHAT, FQNNGV. CDR3 nucleotides: TGTGCCAGCAGCTTAGATAACATAGGGGCCGAGAAACTGTTTTTT. This encodes CASSLDNIGAEKLFF.

This clone was seen once. This specimen includes other DNA sequences encoding the same CDR3. The chain carries TRBV9 and TRBJ2-2; D uncertain. Deletions cut 0 bases from V and 4 bases from J, with 10 bases between. The CDR3 has 15 amino acids. Germline V gene sequence: CDR1 SGDLS, CDR2 YYNGEE. The CDR3 bases are TGTGCCAGCAGCGTAGGGGCAGGATCCACCGGGGAGCTGTTTTTT. Translating gives CASSVGAGSTGELFF.

The chain links TRBV5-4 to TRBJ2-1, with 9 bases that match TRBD1. CDR1 is SGHNT, CDR2 YYREEE, per germline (reference sequence). J was trimmed by 7 bases and V by 5 bases; bases with no gene match: 4. This CDR3 has 13 amino acids. The CDR3 spells CASSRTGENEQFF. The CDR3, as DNA: TGTGCCAGCAGTCGGACAGGGGAGAATGAGCAGTTCTTC.